The 25 T cell receptor beta chains presented below share a single source sample, sequenced in a study of identical twins (TCRdb year 2016). Library preparation employed 5' RACE. Sequenced on an Illumina HiSeq 2000. Through fastp at Q25 and MiXCR, TCRdb rebuilt clones from the public reads, retaining in-frame beta chains. Here each entry gathers all rows of one CDR3 protein and keeps the most common genes and DNA. This sample lists a few hundred thousand distinct CDR3 sequences; around a sixth were detected once. The ten largest clones capture around 12% of the sample. Sample: naive T cells sorted from blood. Sample cell subset or site, as interpreted from the label and publication: cells isolated with a human naive T-cell isolation kit. These receptors were taken from a middle-aged man in good health.

This clonotype has just one count. The chain uses TRBV7-9 and TRBJ2-3; possibly TRBD1 for D (6 bases). The V gene's germline CDR1 is SEHNR and CDR2 FQNEAQ (reference sequence). CDR3 length equals 15 residues. V dropped 1 base and J dropped 0 bases, with 8 bases sitting between them. The CDR3 sequence: CASSLGTDSTDTQYF. The CDR3 DNA sequence: TGTGCCAGCAGCTTAGGGACAGACAGCACAGATACGCAGTATTTT.

The table lists this clonotype with many counts. The rearrangement joins TRBV20-1 to TRBJ2-7; possible D gene TRBD2, 6 bases. Trimming left V 3 bases short and J 6 bases short, with 21 bases between. Germline assignment: CDR1 DFQATT and CDR2 SNEGSKA (reference sequence). This CDR3 has 15 residues. The CDR3 spells CSASLSGHPFIEQYF. CDR3 bases: TGCAGTGCTAGTCTTAGCGGACACCCTTTCATCGAGCAGTACTTC.

The chain uses TRBV5-1 and TRBJ2-1; D is undetermined. This CDR3 contains 16 residues. CDR1 SGHRS and CDR2 YFSETQ come from the germline V gene. V dropped 0 bases and J dropped 1 base, with 11 bases sitting between them. CDR3 amino acids: CASSLAPGTSYNEQFF. Written as DNA, the CDR3 is TGCGCCAGCAGCTTGGCCCCGGGTACATCCTACAATGAGCAGTTCTTC.

This clonotype was detected ten times or more. CDR3 region: CASRSSGGVSEQFF. CDR3 coding DNA: TGTGCCAGCAGGTCTAGCGGGGGGGTAAGCGAGCAGTTCTTC. The gene calls are TRBV6-1 and TRBJ2-1; 12 nucleotides match TRBD2. Germline lookup yields CDR1 MNHNS and CDR2 SASEGT. Trimming at V came to 6 bases and at J to 10 bases, leaving 7 bases not matched to a gene. The CDR3 contains 14 residues.

This clonotype was seen only a few times. The gene calls are TRBV20-1 and TRBJ2-7; 10 bases map to TRBD2. The ends lost 0 bases at V and 5 bases at J; junction bases unmatched: 7. The CDR3 has 15 amino acids. Germline V CDR1 and CDR2: DFQATT, SNEGSKA (reference sequence). CDR3 loop: CSARDISGGADEQYF. CDR3 DNA sequence: TGCAGTGCTAGAGATATCAGCGGGGGGGCGGACGAGCAGTACTTC.

The chain carries TRBV12-3 or TRBV12-4 and TRBJ2-3, with D possibly being TRBD1 or TRBD2 (5 bases each). Trimming left V 7 bases short and J 4 bases short, with 15 bases between. This CDR3 is 14 amino acids long. CDR3 DNA: TGTGCCAGCACACTAGGGGTGGTGGCAGATACGCAGTATTTT. It yields the protein CASTLGVVADTQYF.

This clonotype was counted at least ten times. The rearrangement joins TRBV10-3 to TRBJ1-2, with 7 bases that match TRBD1. This CDR3 is built from 15 residues. The V gene end was trimmed by 6 bases and the J gene end by 0 bases; junction bases not matched to a gene: 7. CDR1 ENHRY and CDR2 SYGVKD come from the germline V gene. The CDR3: CAISTPGQPNYGYTF. The CDR3 DNA follows: TGTGCCATCAGCACACCGGGACAGCCTAACTATGGCTACACCTTC.

This clonotype was picked up a small number of times. The gene calls are TRBV7-2 and TRBJ2-7, with 9 bases lining up with TRBD2. V shed 5 bases and J 2 bases; nucleotides not matched to a gene: 10. Germline CDR1 is SGHTA and CDR2 is FQGNSA. There are 16 residues in the CDR3. The CDR3 spells CASSNGGSGGPYEQYF. CDR3 in DNA: TGTGCCAGCAGCAATGGGGGTAGCGGGGGCCCCTACGAGCAGTACTTC. The full variable domain, its missing parts supplied by reference TRBV7-2 and TRBJ2-7, is GAGVSQSPSNKVTEKGKDVELRCDPISGHTALYWYRQSLGQGLEFLIYFQGNSAPDKSGLPSDRFSAERTGGSVSTLTIQRTQQEDSAVYLCASSNGGSGGPYEQYFGPGTRLTVT.

The CDR3 DNA reads TGCGCCAGCAGCCGTAGCACAGGTGTCTCCTACGAGCAGTACTTC. As protein: CASSRSTGVSYEQYF. The V call is TRBV5-1, the J call TRBJ2-7; a weak D match, TRBD1 (5 bases). The CDR3 totals 15 residues. Per the germline V gene, CDR1 is SGHRS and CDR2 is YFSETQ. Trimming left V 4 bases short and J 0 bases short, with 14 bases between.

J is TRBJ2-1 and V is TRBV6-1; 13 bases match TRBD2. CDR1 MNHNS and CDR2 SASEGT come from the germline V gene. The CDR3 covers 14 residues. The junction had 6 bases not matched to a gene; V was cut back by 6 bases and J by 10 bases. The CDR3 reads CASSQLAGGGEQFF. DNA for the CDR3: TGTGCCAGCAGCCAACTAGCGGGAGGGGGAGAGCAGTTCTTC.

This clonotype appeared a few times. V and J are TRBV4-3 and TRBJ2-2; D assignment may be TRBD1 or TRBD2 (5 bases each). V lost 0 bases and J lost 0, with 11 bases in between. Per the germline V gene, CDR1 is LGHNA and CDR2 is YSLEER. This CDR3 spans 17 amino acids. For the CDR3, the DNA is TGCGCCAGCAGCCAAGACCTCCGGGGCCCGAACACCGGGGAGCTGTTTTTT. Protein product: CASSQDLRGPNTGELFF.

This clonotype appeared many times. The V call is TRBV7-2, the J call TRBJ2-2, with D unresolved. Germline CDR1 SGHTA, CDR2 FQGNSA. Trimming stripped 1 base from V and 5 bases from J, with 17 bases between. The CDR3 has 17 residues. CDR3 sequence: CASSLVILGARTGELFF. In DNA form, the CDR3 reads TGTGCCAGCAGCTTAGTGATTCTGGGCGCGAGGACCGGGGAGCTGTTTTTT.

This clonotype was recorded many times. V usage is TRBV5-1 and J usage is TRBJ2-7; D not certain. CDR3 length equals 14 residues. Deletions cut 5 bases from V and 5 bases from J, with 17 bases between. Germline values: CDR1 SGHRS, CDR2 YFSETQ. CDR3 nucleotides: TGCGCCAGCAGGACGACCTTACAGACCCACGAGCAGTACTTC. Translating gives CASRTTLQTHEQYF.

There are a few counts of this clonotype. The chain couples TRBV18 to TRBJ2-5; D assignment may be TRBD1 or TRBD2 (6 bases each). Germline CDR1 KGHSH, CDR2 LQKENI. The CDR3 is made up of 16 amino acids. The V gene lost 4 bases and the J gene lost 1 base, with 16 bases spanning the gap. The CDR3 reads CASSQPGRDTQETQYF. In DNA, the CDR3 is TGTGCCAGCTCACAGCCTGGGCGGGACACCCAAGAGACCCAGTACTTC.

The J gene is TRBJ2-7, the V gene TRBV7-2; D perhaps matches TRBD1 (5 bases). V shed 7 bases and J shed 4 bases, with 14 bases lying between them. There are 13 residues in the CDR3. Germline lookup yields CDR1 SGHTA and CDR2 FQGNSA. CDR3 in amino acids: CASTYRSKYEQYF. As DNA, the CDR3 is TGTGCCAGCACCTACAGGAGTAAGTACGAGCAGTACTTC.

This clonotype came up many times. V is TRBV4-2 and J is TRBJ2-7; TRBD2 matches at 9 bases. Germline lookup yields CDR1 LGHNA and CDR2 YNFKEQ. V dropped 0 bases and J dropped 3; count of bases not matched to a gene: 3. This CDR3 has 15 amino acids. DNA for the CDR3: TGTGCCAGCAGCCAAGATCTAGCGGGAAGCTACGAGCAGTACTTC. This encodes CASSQDLAGSYEQYF.

This clonotype was observed at least ten times. The rearrangement links TRBV12-3 or TRBV12-4 to TRBJ2-5; the match to TRBD1 covers 8 bases. The CDR3 has 14 residues. After removal of 5 bases from V and 1 base from J, the junction contained 3 bases not matched to a gene. The CDR3 loop is CASSPGQGQETQYF. Here the CDR3 DNA reads TGTGCCAGCAGTCCCGGACAGGGCCAAGAGACCCAGTACTTC.

This clonotype appeared many times. V and J are TRBV20-1 and TRBJ2-1; 8 nucleotides line up with TRBD2. The germline gives CDR1 DFQATT, CDR2 SNEGSKA (reference sequence). The CDR3 length is 17 residues. The V gene end was trimmed by 2 bases and the J gene end by 3 bases; junction bases not matched to a gene: 12. CDR3 coding DNA: TGCAGTGCTAGACCCACGCTTCTAGCGGGCCTCTACAATGAGCAGTTCTTC. Translating gives CSARPTLLAGLYNEQFF.

The chain employs TRBV6-1 and TRBJ1-5; 9 bases are shared with TRBD1. The CDR3 covers 14 residues. The germline CDR1 and CDR2 sequences are MNHNS and SASEGT. Trimming cost V 6 bases and J 2 bases; bases outside gene matches: 2. CDR3 in DNA: TGTGCCAGCAGAAGGGACAGGGGCAATCAGCCCCAGCATTTT. Its translation is CASRRDRGNQPQHF.

This clonotype appeared a few times. The J gene is TRBJ1-1, the V gene TRBV6-5; D is perhaps TRBD1 (5 bases). This CDR3 is 12 amino acids long. The germline gives CDR1 MNHEY, CDR2 SVGAGI. V was clipped by 8 bases and J by 2 bases, with 9 bases between them. The CDR3 here is CASGTINTEAFF. The CDR3, as DNA: TGTGCCAGCGGGACTATCAACACTGAAGCTTTCTTT.

The chain recombines TRBV12-3 or TRBV12-4 with TRBJ1-1; a weak D match, TRBD1 (5 bases). Trimming left V 3 bases short and J 4 bases short, with 9 bases between. The CDR3 has 13 residues. The CDR3 reads CASSFWGFTEAFF. Written as DNA, the CDR3 is TGTGCCAGCAGTTTCTGGGGCTTCACTGAAGCTTTCTTT.

This clonotype appeared many times. The gene calls are TRBV7-9 and TRBJ1-2; D is undetermined. The ends were cut back, 4 bases at V and 6 bases at J, with 15 bases in the middle. Germline-derived CDR1 and CDR2 are SEHNR and FQNEAQ (reference sequence). The CDR3 sequence is 14 residues long. CDR3 region: CASSSSGGKNGYTF. The CDR3 bases are TGTGCCAGCAGCTCGTCGGGAGGGAAAAATGGCTACACCTTC. The full variable domain, in which reference TRBV7-9 and TRBJ1-2 provide the parts outside the CDR3, is DTGVSQNPRHKITKRGQNVTFRCDPISEHNRLYWYRQTLGQGPEFLTYFQNEAQLEKSRLLSDRFSAERPKGSFSTLEIQRTEQGDSAMYLCASSSSGGKNGYTFGSGTRLTVV.

V usage is TRBV27 and J usage is TRBJ2-1, with unresolved D. V was clipped by 5 bases and J by 7 bases, with 9 bases between them. The CDR3 covers 12 residues. CDR1 MNHEY and CDR2 SMNVEV come from the germline V gene (reference sequence). DNA of the CDR3: TGTGCCAGCAGTACAACTAAAAATGAGCAGTTCTTC. Translated, it gives CASSTTKNEQFF.

This clonotype was observed many times. This chain connects TRBV20-1 to TRBJ2-3; D perhaps matches TRBD1 (6 bases). Germline V gives CDR1 DFQATT, CDR2 SNEGSKA (reference sequence). V was shortened by 1 base and J by 5 bases, with 19 bases between the two germline ends. The CDR3 length is 16 residues. The CDR3 bases are TGCAGTGCTAGAGTCGCGGGCAGGGGAGCCGGAGATACGCAGTATTTT. It yields the protein CSARVAGRGAGDTQYF.

The chain uses TRBV5-1 and TRBJ1-1, with D hard to call. This CDR3 comprises 14 residues. Looked up from germline, CDR1 is SGHRS and CDR2 is YFSETQ. V was trimmed by 6 bases and J by 6 bases, leaving 18 bases between them. CDR3 DNA sequence: TGCGCCAGCAAAACGGGTACGGGGTCCGCTGAAGCTTTCTTT. Translation gives CASKTGTGSAEAFF.